This T cell receptor (beta chain) came from a study of shared clonotypes between healthy human individuals. Findings of the study overall: Expectations were that clonotype sharing among donors would be affected by sequencing depth. Rarefaction demonstrated incomplete sorted-subset sequencing despite large depth.

Points on this clone: Antigen unknown.

This CDR3 has 17 residues. In germline, CDR1 is SGHNT, CDR2 YYREEE (reference sequence). The ends were cut back, 5 bases at V and 1 base at J, with 21 bases in the middle. TCRdb's table, derived via immunoSEQ multiplex PCR, lists solely in-frame clones and lacks some. The table includes 2 million to 3 million clones, approximately 93% detected once. Sequencing was carried out using naive CD4+ T cells from PBMCs. Noted subset: CD45RA+ positively selected. J is TRBJ1-1 and V is TRBV5-4, with TRBD1 as a possible D gene (5 bases). This clonotype was sampled from a man aged 18 to 30 in good health. Some clones in this sample may be carry-over from other donors' samples. The DNA for the CDR3 is TGTGCCAGCAGTCCAGGGCCCGCCCGGGCAGGGAACACTGAAGCTTTCTTT. Its translation: CASSPGPARAGNTEAFF.